This T cell receptor beta chain stems from a study of blood T cell repertoires in COVID-19. At the level of the study: Donors in the United States, Italy and Spain gave samples during acute or convalescent COVID-19.

The V end was cut by 1 base, the J end by 5 bases, with 18 bases between. This CDR3 spans 16 amino acids. The germline V gene encodes CDR1 SEHNR and CDR2 FQNEAQ (reference sequence). Under the authors' procedure: Estimation of nucleated cell counts relied on the amplification of reference gene primers. The protocol was immunoSEQ multiplex PCR, while the TCRdb copy is restricted to in-frame clones and leaves out a portion. The V and J calls and clone size are taken from that table; D and trimming were inferred from the DNA. The profile covers about 200,000 clones, with approximately 84% appearing a single time and about 5% taken by the ten largest.

The genes are TRBV7-9 and TRBJ2-7; a possible D gene is TRBD1 (6 bases). Sample: peripheral blood. The sequence was obtained from a woman of 80 years or more with acute or convalescent COVID-19. Here the CDR3 DNA reads TGTGCCAGCAGCTTAGTCGGTAGGACAGAGGTTGACGAGCAGTACTTC. Protein product: CASSLVGRTEVDEQYF.